The 3 T cell receptor beta chains below were found in one sample sequenced in a study of shared clonotypes between healthy human individuals. Here immunoSEQ multiplex PCR was the method, and the copy in TCRdb shows in-frame clones only, minus some. The sample has 2 million to 2.5 million clones, around 93% seen once. The source material was naive CD4+ T cells from PBMCs. This sample's subset: CD45RA+ positively selected. Receptor source: a man between 18 and 29 years old in good health. Some clones in this sample may be carry-over from other donors' samples.

The CDR3 nucleotides read TGCGCCAGCAGCCTGGACCTAGCCGAGCAGTACTTC. Translating it yields CASSLDLAEQYF. The chain couples TRBV5-1 to TRBJ2-7, with D perhaps matching TRBD2 (5 bases). V was trimmed by 4 bases and J by 6 bases, leaving 11 bases between them. The CDR3 is 12 residues long. Germline-derived CDR1 and CDR2 are SGHRS and YFSETQ.

The rearrangement joins TRBV5-5 to TRBJ1-3; D is possibly TRBD1 (5 bases). The germline V gene has CDR1 SGHKS and CDR2 YYEKEE (reference sequence). The V end was cut by 5 bases, the J end by 0 bases, with 12 bases between. The CDR3 has 15 residues. CDR3 DNA sequence: TGTGCCAGCAGGAAAGTGGGGGGCTCTGGAAACACCATATATTTT. It is translated as CASRKVGGSGNTIYF.

V gene TRBV5-6 combines with J gene TRBJ1-1, with D perhaps matching TRBD1 (5 bases). Trimming took off 0 bases at V and 5 bases at J, with 17 bases between the two ends. Germline V lookup: CDR1 SGHDT, CDR2 YYEEEE. There are 16 residues in the CDR3. The CDR3 nucleotides are TGTGCCAGCAGCTTGGACGACGCAGGGAAAAGGACTGAAGCTTTCTTT. It specifies CASSLDDAGKRTEAFF.